This TCR beta chain appears in the sequencing data of a study of T-cell memory formation after mild COVID-19. Study outcomes and limitations: Cross-reactive memory appears to have joined, as suggested by some responding clones showing up in pre-infection memory.

Constant-segment-primed 5'RACE gave TCR alpha and TCR beta cDNA libraries with sample barcodes and UMIs. Each CDR3 protein is one row after TCRdb ran MiXCR on the 5' RACE reads. This sample carries 300,000 to 400,000 distinct CDR3 sequences, around 15% of them seen once, and the ten largest clones take 22%. This clonotype was recorded only once. The antigen is not known. V lost 2 bases and J lost 10, with 12 bases in between. CDR1 is MNHNY and CDR2 is SVGAGI in the germline V gene (reference sequence). The CDR3 sequence is 13 residues long. This TCR was sampled from a young man who had mild COVID-19 (a few samples of this study predate the infection). Cell type and time point are not known. V and J are TRBV6-6 and TRBJ1-5; the D is unclear. The source material was PBMCs or a T cell subset sorted from them (not recorded which). CDR3 in DNA: TGTGCCAGCAGTTACCCCCCGGCCAACCCCCAGCATTTT. This sequence encodes CASSYPPANPQHF.